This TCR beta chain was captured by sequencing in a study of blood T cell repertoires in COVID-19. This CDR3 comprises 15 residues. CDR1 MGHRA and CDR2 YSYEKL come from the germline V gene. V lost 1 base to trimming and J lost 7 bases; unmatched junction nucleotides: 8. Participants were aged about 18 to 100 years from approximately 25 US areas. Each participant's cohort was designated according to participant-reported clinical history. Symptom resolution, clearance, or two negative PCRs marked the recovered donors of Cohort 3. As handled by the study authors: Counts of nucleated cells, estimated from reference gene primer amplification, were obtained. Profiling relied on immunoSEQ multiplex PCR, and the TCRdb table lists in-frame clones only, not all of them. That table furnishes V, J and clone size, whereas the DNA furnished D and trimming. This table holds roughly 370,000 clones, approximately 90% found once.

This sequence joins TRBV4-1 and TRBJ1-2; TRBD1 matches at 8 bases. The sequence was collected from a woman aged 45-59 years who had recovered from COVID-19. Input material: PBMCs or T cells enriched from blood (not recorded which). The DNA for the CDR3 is TGCGCCAGCAGCCAAGTTCGGGACAGGTGGGGTGGCTACACCTTC. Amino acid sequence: CASSQVRDRWGGYTF.